Listed here are 18 T cell receptor beta chains from one sample, sequenced in a study of PD-1 blockade in classical Hodgkin lymphoma. Method: immunoSEQ multiplex PCR; TCRdb's copy keeps in-frame clones and lacks some. The data hold about 50,000 clones, with about 88% observed a single time. Each patient relapsed following autologous stem cell transplantation, and prior brentuximab vedotin exposure differed. Sequenced here: peripheral blood mononuclear cells (PBMCs), sampled before the second cycle of nivolumab. Receptors were obtained from a human donor with classical Hodgkin lymphoma.

The chain combines TRBV5-1 with TRBJ1-4, with D perhaps TRBD1 (5 bases). This CDR3 is built from 15 residues. The V end was cut by 3 bases, the J end by 8 bases, with 17 bases between. The germline gives CDR1 SGHRS, CDR2 YFSETQ. The CDR3 DNA reads TGCGCCAGCAGCTCCGGGACTTCGGGCGGCGAAAAACTGTTTTTT. It is translated as CASSSGTSGGEKLFF.

This rearrangement joins TRBV19 to TRBJ1-3; 7 bases fit TRBD1. The germline gives CDR1 LNHDA, CDR2 SQIVND (reference sequence). J was trimmed by 0 bases and V by 9 bases; bases with no gene match: 8. The CDR3 is 15 amino acids. CDR3: CASRDSPFSGNTIYF. CDR3 DNA sequence: TGTGCCAGCCGGGACAGCCCCTTCTCTGGAAACACCATATATTTT.

The V and J genes are TRBV15 and TRBJ2-3, with 8 bases identical to TRBD1. Trimming cost V 1 base and J 4 bases; bases outside gene matches: 4. CDR3 length: 15 amino acids. Germline V gene lookup returns CDR1 LNHNV and CDR2 YYDKDF (reference sequence). CDR3 region: CATSRVRGLADTQYF. CDR3 DNA sequence: TGTGCCACCAGCAGAGTCAGGGGGCTGGCAGATACGCAGTATTTT.

This chain connects TRBV28 to TRBJ1-1, with D unresolved. This CDR3 spans 16 amino acids. Germline assignment: CDR1 MDHEN and CDR2 SYDVKM. Trimming removed 6 bases from V and 2 bases from J, with 19 bases in between. CDR3 protein: CASSDPYSGSNTEAFF. The CDR3 coding sequence is TGTGCCAGCAGCGATCCCTATTCTGGGTCAAACACTGAAGCTTTCTTT.

The rearrangement uses TRBV2 and TRBJ2-1, with D unresolved. V was cut by 7 bases and J by 2 bases, with 6 bases left in between. CDR1 is SNHLY and CDR2 is FYNNEI in the germline V gene. This CDR3 has 12 residues. The CDR3 sequence is CASNLPYNEQFF. CDR3 in DNA: TGTGCCAGCAACTTACCCTACAATGAGCAGTTCTTC.

The V and J genes are TRBV7-9 and TRBJ2-7; D may be TRBD1 (6 bases). The CDR3 has 16 amino acids. Trimming removed 1 base from V and 2 bases from J, with 15 bases in between. The V gene's germline CDR1 is SEHNR and CDR2 FQNEAQ (reference sequence). The CDR3 spells CASSLGPGDTTYEQYF. The CDR3 DNA reads TGTGCCAGCAGCTTAGGCCCAGGGGACACCACCTACGAGCAGTACTTC.

The chain joins TRBV5-1 to TRBJ2-3; D possibly uses TRBD1 or TRBD2 (5 bases each). The CDR3 has 14 amino acids. Trimming stripped 9 bases from V and 0 bases from J, with 14 bases between. Germline V CDR1 and CDR2: SGHRS, YFSETQ. The CDR3 region is CATGRDGSTDTQYF. CDR3 coding DNA: TGCGCCACTGGAAGGGACGGAAGCACAGATACGCAGTATTTT.

This chain uses TRBV5-1 with TRBJ2-1, with 10 bases that match TRBD2. Germline CDR1 is SGHRS and CDR2 is YFSETQ. V was clipped by 2 bases and J by 1 base; unmatched bases: 3. There are 16 residues in the CDR3. CDR3 bases: TGCGCCAGCAGCTTTCAAGCGGGGGGGTCCTACAATGAGCAGTTCTTC. Encoded protein: CASSFQAGGSYNEQFF. The full variable domain, rest sourced from reference TRBV5-1 and TRBJ2-1, is KAGVTQTPRYLIKTRGQQVTLSCSPISGHRSVSWYQQTPGQGLQFLFEYFSETQRNKGNFPGRFSGRQFSNSRSEMNVSTLELGDSALYLCASSFQAGGSYNEQFFGPGTRLTVL.

The chain uses TRBV7-9 and TRBJ1-6, with a tentative D call TRBD1 (6 bases). CDR1 and CDR2 from the germline V gene are SEHNR and FQNEAQ (reference sequence). The CDR3 has 14 residues. V lost 5 bases, J lost 11 bases, and 16 bases lay in between. The CDR3 loop is CASSPGQGSPPLHF. DNA of the CDR3: TGTGCCAGCAGCCCGGGACAAGGTTCGCCACCCCTCCACTTT. Full variable domain (outside the CDR3, taken from reference TRBV7-9 and TRBJ1-6): DTGVSQNPRHKITKRGQNVTFRCDPISEHNRLYWYRQTLGQGPEFLTYFQNEAQLEKSRLLSDRFSAERPKGSFSTLEIQRTEQGDSAMYLCASSPGQGSPPLHFGNGTRLTVT.

The chain recombines TRBV30 with TRBJ2-7; the D gene is possibly TRBD1 (6 bases). CDR1 GTSNPN and CDR2 SVGIG come from the germline V gene (reference sequence). The length of the CDR3 is 11 residues. Trimming took 7 bases from V and 4 from J, leaving 11 bases between them. The DNA of the CDR3 is TGTGCCTTCCGGGACACTTACGAGCAGTACTTC. Its protein is CAFRDTYEQYF. The full variable domain, rest sourced from reference TRBV30 and TRBJ2-7, is SQTIHQWPATLVQPVGSPLSLECTVEGTSNPNLYWYRQAAGRGLQLLFYSVGIGQISSEVPQNLSASRPQDRQFILSSKKLLLSDSGFYLCAFRDTYEQYFGPGTRLTVT.

The rearrangement uses TRBV5-1 and TRBJ2-2; perhaps TRBD1 as D (6 bases). V lost 4 bases to trimming and J lost 1 base, with 14 bases between them. The CDR3 runs 16 residues. CDR1 is SGHRS, CDR2 YFSETQ, per germline. CDR3 protein: CASSPVPGQNTGELFF. The CDR3 DNA reads TGCGCCAGCAGCCCGGTCCCGGGACAGAACACCGGGGAGCTGTTTTTT.

V gene TRBV5-1 combines with J gene TRBJ2-2, with D tentatively TRBD2 (6 bases). Trimming stripped 5 bases from V and 7 bases from J, with 15 bases between. The CDR3 runs to 14 residues. Germline V gene lookup returns CDR1 SGHRS and CDR2 YFSETQ. DNA for the CDR3: TGCGCCAGCAGTGTGGGGGGTTTCAGCGGGGAGCTGTTTTTT. Its protein is CASSVGGFSGELFF.

This clone was detected a few times. This same CDR3 is encoded by further DNA sequences in the sample. The V call is TRBV7-9, the J call TRBJ1-5; tentative D call: TRBD1 (6 bases). CDR1 is SEHNR, CDR2 FQNEAQ, per germline (reference sequence). Trimming shortened V by 5 bases and J by 4 bases, and 9 bases separated the two germline ends. There are 13 residues in the CDR3. The CDR3 nucleotides read TGTGCCAGCAGCCTACAGGGTAATCAGCCCCAGCATTTT. The encoded protein is CASSLQGNQPQHF.

The chain has TRBV5-1 and TRBJ2-2; 7 bases align to TRBD2. V was pared by 1 base and J by 6 bases, with 6 bases of the junction left unmatched. Germline CDR1 SGHRS, CDR2 YFSETQ. The CDR3 runs to 15 residues. This chain's CDR3 is CASSLSSGQSGELFF. The CDR3 DNA reads TGCGCCAGCAGCTTGTCTAGCGGCCAATCCGGGGAGCTGTTTTTT. Full variable domain (missing parts from reference TRBV5-1 and TRBJ2-2): KAGVTQTPRYLIKTRGQQVTLSCSPISGHRSVSWYQQTPGQGLQFLFEYFSETQRNKGNFPGRFSGRQFSNSRSEMNVSTLELGDSALYLCASSLSSGQSGELFFGEGSRLTVL.

CDR3 residues: CASRPNAKFSGNTIYF. The DNA for the CDR3 is TGTGCCAGCAGGCCTAACGCCAAATTCTCTGGAAACACCATATATTTT. The V gene is TRBV2, the J gene TRBJ1-3; D not resolved. Deletions cut 6 bases from V and 0 bases from J, with 15 bases between. The CDR3 has 16 amino acids. CDR1 is SNHLY and CDR2 is FYNNEI in the germline V gene.

The chain joins TRBV5-1 to TRBJ1-1; D unresolved. V shed 0 bases and J shed 5 bases, with 14 bases lying between them. The CDR3 totals 15 residues. CDR1 and CDR2 from the germline V gene are SGHRS and YFSETQ. Here the CDR3 reads CASSLGRVMGTEAFF. The DNA of the CDR3 is TGCGCCAGCAGCTTGGGACGAGTTATGGGGACTGAAGCTTTCTTT.

CDR3 sequence: CASSLGGVGQETQYF. The CDR3 DNA reads TGTGCCAGCAGCTTGGGCGGGGTTGGCCAAGAGACCCAGTACTTC. V gene TRBV5-4 combines with J gene TRBJ2-5; TRBD2 might be the D (6 bases). The germline V and J ends were trimmed by 0 bases and 1 base, with 10 bases remaining between them. This CDR3 is built from 15 residues. CDR1 and CDR2 from the germline V gene are SGHNT and YYREEE (reference sequence).

CDR3 loop: CASSYRGLGQSNQPQHF. The DNA of the CDR3 is TGTGCCAGCAGCTACAGAGGCCTGGGACAGAGCAATCAGCCCCAGCATTTT. This chain uses TRBV5-8 with TRBJ1-5; 7 nucleotides match TRBD1. The CDR3 is 17 residues long. V lost 3 bases and J lost 1; bases outside the gene matches: 10. Germline CDR1 and CDR2: SGHTS and YDEGEE.